This TCR beta chain was recorded in a study of blood T cells in healthy people across ages. For the second PCR, which ran for about 6 to 11 cycles, a sample-barcoded 5' primer and a J-beta primer mix were used. Each CDR3 protein gets one entry after TCRdb re-called the 5' RACE reads with MiXCR. Of more than 650,000 distinct CDR3 sequences detected, approximately 55% appear once; the ten largest clones hold around 40%. V dropped 7 bases and J dropped 8 bases, with 12 bases sitting between them. CDR3 length: 11 residues. CDR1 SQVTM and CDR2 ANQGSEA come from the germline V gene. This TCR was recovered from a man older than 75 in good health. The sample comprised blood. The chain joins TRBV29-1 to TRBJ2-1; a weak D match, TRBD2 (6 bases). CDR3 residues: CSAQRDYEQFF. CDR3 sequence (DNA): TGCAGCGCCCAGAGGGACTATGAGCAGTTCTTC.